These 2 T cell receptor beta chains were all obtained from the same sample, sequenced in a study of CD8 T cells in Susac syndrome. RNA, at about 0.45 to 1 ug, was reverse transcribed with random hexamers. MiXCR was run by TCRdb on the immunoSEQ multiplex PCR reads, yielding one entry per CDR3 protein. Of 200,000 or so distinct CDR3 sequences listed, under 97% are singletons. Sequencing was performed on CD4+ T cells from PBMCs. The receptors were gathered from a human donor with multiple sclerosis.

J is TRBJ2-3 and V is TRBV20-1; D ambiguous. The germline V gene has CDR1 DFQATT and CDR2 SNEGSKA (reference sequence). The ends were cut back, 6 bases at V and 4 bases at J, with 2 bases in the middle. There are 9 residues in the CDR3. CDR3 sequence (DNA): TGCAGTGCGCCAGATACGCAGTATTTT. The encoded protein is CSAPDTQYF.

This chain links TRBV13 with TRBJ2-3; 7 bases map to TRBD2. Unmatched junction bases numbered 4, after V lost 2 bases and J lost 2 bases. Germline assignment: CDR1 PRHDT and CDR2 FYEKMQ (reference sequence). The CDR3 is 15 residues long. This chain's CDR3 is CASSLRGGYTDTQYF. CDR3 in DNA: TGTGCCAGCAGCTTACGCGGGGGTTACACAGATACGCAGTATTTT.